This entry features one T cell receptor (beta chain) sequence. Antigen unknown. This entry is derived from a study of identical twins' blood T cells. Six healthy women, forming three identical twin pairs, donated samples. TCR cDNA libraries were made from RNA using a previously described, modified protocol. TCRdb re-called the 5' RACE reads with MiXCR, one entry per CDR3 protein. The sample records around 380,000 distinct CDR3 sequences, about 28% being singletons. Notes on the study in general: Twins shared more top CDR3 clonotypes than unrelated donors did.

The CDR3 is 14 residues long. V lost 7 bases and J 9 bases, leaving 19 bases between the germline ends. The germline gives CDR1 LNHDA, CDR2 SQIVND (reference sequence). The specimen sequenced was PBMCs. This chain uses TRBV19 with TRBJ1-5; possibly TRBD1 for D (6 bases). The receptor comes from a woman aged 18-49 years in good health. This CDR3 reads CASTLGAWAGPQHF. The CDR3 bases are TGTGCCAGTACGTTGGGGGCCTGGGCCGGGCCCCAGCATTTT.